These 15 T cell receptor beta chains came from one sample sequenced in a study of OX40 agonist ivuxolimab in advanced cancers. Data came from immunoSEQ multiplex PCR; TCRdb stores just in-frame clones and leaves some out. The sample shows over 30,000 clones, roughly 80% of them seen only once. The sequencing used CD4+ or CD8+ T cells sorted from blood, collected in a trial of the OX40 agonist ivuxolimab. These receptors originate from an adult with an advanced solid tumor such as melanoma, head and neck, liver or kidney cancer.

This clone was recorded a few times. The V gene is TRBV11-3, the J gene TRBJ2-2, with 9 bases fitting TRBD2. Germline V gene data show CDR1 as SGHNT and CDR2 as YENEEA. The trim removed 5 bases at V and 0 bases at J, leaving 7 bases unmatched. The CDR3 totals 17 residues. CDR3 in amino acids: CASSQGGGEPNTGELFF. CDR3 nucleotide sequence: TGTGCCAGCAGCCAAGGCGGGGGGGAGCCGAACACCGGGGAGCTGTTTTTT.

The chain employs TRBV11-2 and TRBJ1-6, with a tentative D call TRBD1 (6 bases). The length of the CDR3 is 15 residues. Germline CDR1 SGHAT, CDR2 FQNNGV. Trimming took off 1 base at V and 12 bases at J, with 16 bases between the two ends. Here the CDR3 reads CASSLVRQAGLPLHF. For the CDR3, the DNA is TGTGCCAGCAGCTTAGTGAGACAGGCAGGTTTACCCCTCCACTTT.

The chain employs TRBV28 and TRBJ1-1, with 8 bases matching TRBD1. The V gene's germline CDR1 is MDHEN and CDR2 SYDVKM. This CDR3 has 13 amino acids. Germline trimming cut 6 bases from V and 5 bases from J; bases unmatched to any gene: 5. DNA for the CDR3: TGTGCCAGCAGATTAACAGGGGGGACTGAAGCTTTCTTT. Translated, it gives CASRLTGGTEAFF.

This clone was detected only a few times. V gene TRBV28 combines with J gene TRBJ2-1, with TRBD2 matching 14 bases. This CDR3 is built from 16 residues. From germline, CDR1 is MDHEN and CDR2 SYDVKM. V lost 6 bases and J lost 10; bases outside the gene matches: 11. The CDR3 bases are TGTGCCAGCAGCGCCCCGGGACTAGCGGGAGCATCCGAGCAGTTCTTC. Its protein product is CASSAPGLAGASEQFF.

This clone was found once. The CDR3 protein is CASSWARLNTGELFF. The CDR3 bases are TGTGCCAGCAGTTGGGCCAGACTGAACACCGGGGAGCTGTTTTTT. V usage is TRBV6-5 and J usage is TRBJ2-2; D uncertain. Trimming stripped 4 bases from V and 1 base from J, with 10 bases between. CDR1 MNHEY and CDR2 SVGAGI come from the germline V gene. The CDR3 totals 15 residues.

The chain has TRBV2 and TRBJ1-5, with a weak D call TRBD1 (6 bases). This CDR3 contains 16 residues. Germline-derived CDR1 and CDR2 are SNHLY and FYNNEI. The germline V and J ends were trimmed by 4 bases and 0 bases, with 13 bases remaining between them. The CDR3 DNA reads TGTGCCAGCAGTGTTGGGCAGGGGTATAGCAATCAGCCCCAGCATTTT. Protein product: CASSVGQGYSNQPQHF.

V usage is TRBV19 and J usage is TRBJ1-5; 9 bases line up with TRBD1. This CDR3 region has 16 residues. Germline V gene sequence: CDR1 LNHDA, CDR2 SQIVND (reference sequence). V dropped 5 bases and J dropped 6; count of bases not matched to a gene: 11. CDR3 sequence reads: CASSAGTGLGLQPQHF. The CDR3 region has the DNA TGTGCCAGTAGTGCCGGGACAGGGTTGGGGCTTCAGCCCCAGCATTTT.

The CDR3 here is CASTTTAGYEQYF. The CDR3 DNA reads as TGTGCCAGCACCACGACCGCGGGGTACGAGCAGTACTTC. V is TRBV6-5 and J is TRBJ2-7; TRBD2 is a possible D gene (6 bases). The ends were cut back, 7 bases at V and 4 bases at J, with 14 bases in the middle. The CDR3 spans 13 residues. The germline V gene has CDR1 MNHEY and CDR2 SVGAGI.

The J gene is TRBJ2-1, the V gene TRBV7-9, with D unclear. Germline CDR1 SEHNR, CDR2 FQNEAQ (reference sequence). The CDR3 length is 15 residues. Trimming shortened V by 7 bases and J by 0 bases, and 13 bases separated the two germline ends. DNA of the CDR3: TGTGCCAGCATCGGTTTGGCCCGCTCCTACAATGAGCAGTTCTTC. Residues: CASIGLARSYNEQFF. The complete variable domain, with remaining parts taken from reference TRBV7-9 and TRBJ2-1, reads DTGVSQNPRHKITKRGQNVTFRCDPISEHNRLYWYRQTLGQGPEFLTYFQNEAQLEKSRLLSDRFSAERPKGSFSTLEIQRTEQGDSAMYLCASIGLARSYNEQFFGPGTRLTVL.

The chain couples TRBV7-2 to TRBJ1-6; a weak D match, TRBD1 (5 bases). The CDR3 is 15 residues long. CDR1 is SGHTA and CDR2 is FQGNSA in the germline V gene. V was cut by 5 bases and J by 2 bases, with 10 bases left in between. For the CDR3, the DNA is TGTGCCAGCAGCCTAGGGGCAGCCTATAATTCACCCCTCCACTTT. It yields the protein CASSLGAAYNSPLHF. The full variable domain, rest sourced from reference TRBV7-2 and TRBJ1-6, is GAGVSQSPSNKVTEKGKDVELRCDPISGHTALYWYRQSLGQGLEFLIYFQGNSAPDKSGLPSDRFSAERTGGSVSTLTIQRTQQEDSAVYLCASSLGAAYNSPLHFGNGTRLTVT.

The J gene is TRBJ2-7, the V gene TRBV5-1; 10 bases line up with TRBD2. V shed 2 bases and J 6 bases; nucleotides not matched to a gene: 8. The length of the CDR3 is 15 residues. Germline assignment: CDR1 SGHRS and CDR2 YFSETQ. The chain's CDR3 is CASSFTSGVTGEQYF. The CDR3 nucleotides are TGCGCCAGCAGCTTTACTAGCGGGGTTACGGGCGAGCAGTACTTC.

The V gene is TRBV5-4, the J gene TRBJ1-5; D uncertain. V lost 0 bases and J lost 1, with 2 bases in between. Germline CDR1 and CDR2: SGHNT and YYREEE (reference sequence). This CDR3 is built from 13 residues. The CDR3 spells CASSLGSNQPQHF. CDR3 sequence (DNA): TGTGCCAGCAGCTTGGGGAGCAATCAGCCCCAGCATTTT.

This chain uses TRBV19 with TRBJ1-1; no clear D gene. V lost 5 bases and J lost 7, with 11 bases in between. This CDR3 is 12 amino acids long. CDR1 is LNHDA, CDR2 SQIVND, per germline (reference sequence). Here the CDR3 reads CASSSPRNEAFF. Written as DNA, the CDR3 is TGTGCCAGTAGTTCTCCCCGGAATGAAGCTTTCTTT.

The CDR3 reads CASSKVPYEQYF. In nucleotides, the CDR3 is TGTGCCAGCAGCAAGGTTCCCTACGAGCAGTACTTC. The chain combines TRBV7-2 with TRBJ2-7; no clear D gene. Germline loops: CDR1 SGHTA, CDR2 FQGNSA. Trimming removed 5 bases from V and 2 bases from J, with 7 bases in between. The CDR3 extends over 12 amino acids.

This chain joins TRBV25-1 and TRBJ1-2; no clear D gene. The germline CDR1 and CDR2 sequences are MGHDK and SYGVNS. CDR3 size: 13 residues. Deletions cut 10 bases from V and 7 bases from J, with 19 bases between. The CDR3 here is CATQQTPERGYTF. CDR3 DNA: TGTGCCACCCAACAAACCCCTGAACGTGGCTACACCTTC.